What follows describes a single TCR beta chain. Its antigen remains unidentified. This entry comes from a study of beta chain features in type 1 diabetes. Sequenced material consisted of expressed TCRB transcripts (all of the isolated RNA was reverse transcribed). TCRdb's table, derived via immunoSEQ multiplex PCR, lists solely in-frame clones and lacks some. The sample contains approximately 360,000 clones, over 9.5% of which appear only once. The V end was cut by 3 bases, the J end by 0 bases, with 12 bases between. Germline V gene lookup returns CDR1 SGHNT and CDR2 YYREEE (reference sequence). The CDR3 extends over 16 amino acids. Study outcomes and limitations: Moderate but significant shortening of TCRB CDR3s was recorded in all four CD4+ subsets from Type 1 diabetes patients.

The origin of this receptor is a woman in her late teens or twenties with type 1 diabetes. The rearrangement links TRBV5-4 to TRBJ2-2, with D perhaps TRBD1 (6 bases). Source material: naive CD4+ T cells from blood. CDR3 loop: CASSWGQGPNTGELFF. CDR3 sequence (DNA): TGTGCCAGCAGCTGGGGGCAGGGCCCGAACACCGGGGAGCTGTTTTTT.